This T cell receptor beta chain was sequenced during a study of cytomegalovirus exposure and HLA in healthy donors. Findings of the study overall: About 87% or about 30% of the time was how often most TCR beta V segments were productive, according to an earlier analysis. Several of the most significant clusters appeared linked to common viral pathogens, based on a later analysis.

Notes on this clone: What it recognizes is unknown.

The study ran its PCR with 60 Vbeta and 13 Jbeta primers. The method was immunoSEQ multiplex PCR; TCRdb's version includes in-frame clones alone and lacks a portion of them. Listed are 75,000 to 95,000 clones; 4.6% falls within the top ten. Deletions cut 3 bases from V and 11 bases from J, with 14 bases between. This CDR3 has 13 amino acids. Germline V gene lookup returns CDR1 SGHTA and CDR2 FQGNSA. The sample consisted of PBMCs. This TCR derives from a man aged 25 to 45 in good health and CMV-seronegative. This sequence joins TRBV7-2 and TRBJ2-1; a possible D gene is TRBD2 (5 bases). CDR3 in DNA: TGTGCCAGCAGCTTCCGAAGCGGAGAAAAGCAGTTCTTC. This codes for CASSFRSGEKQFF.